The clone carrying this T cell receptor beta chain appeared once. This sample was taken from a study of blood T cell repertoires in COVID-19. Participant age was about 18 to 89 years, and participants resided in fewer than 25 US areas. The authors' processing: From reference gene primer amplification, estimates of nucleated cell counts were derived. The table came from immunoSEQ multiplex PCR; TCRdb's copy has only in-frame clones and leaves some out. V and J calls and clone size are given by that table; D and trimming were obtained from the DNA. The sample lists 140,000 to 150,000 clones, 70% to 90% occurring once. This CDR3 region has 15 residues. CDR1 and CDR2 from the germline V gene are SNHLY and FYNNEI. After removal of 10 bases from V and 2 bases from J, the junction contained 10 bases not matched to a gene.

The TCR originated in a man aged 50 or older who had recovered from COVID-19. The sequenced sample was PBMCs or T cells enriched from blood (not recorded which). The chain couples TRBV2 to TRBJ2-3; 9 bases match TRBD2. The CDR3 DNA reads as TGTGCCACCCTTGCCCGGACTAGCGACACAGATACGCAGTATTTT. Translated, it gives CATLARTSDTDTQYF.